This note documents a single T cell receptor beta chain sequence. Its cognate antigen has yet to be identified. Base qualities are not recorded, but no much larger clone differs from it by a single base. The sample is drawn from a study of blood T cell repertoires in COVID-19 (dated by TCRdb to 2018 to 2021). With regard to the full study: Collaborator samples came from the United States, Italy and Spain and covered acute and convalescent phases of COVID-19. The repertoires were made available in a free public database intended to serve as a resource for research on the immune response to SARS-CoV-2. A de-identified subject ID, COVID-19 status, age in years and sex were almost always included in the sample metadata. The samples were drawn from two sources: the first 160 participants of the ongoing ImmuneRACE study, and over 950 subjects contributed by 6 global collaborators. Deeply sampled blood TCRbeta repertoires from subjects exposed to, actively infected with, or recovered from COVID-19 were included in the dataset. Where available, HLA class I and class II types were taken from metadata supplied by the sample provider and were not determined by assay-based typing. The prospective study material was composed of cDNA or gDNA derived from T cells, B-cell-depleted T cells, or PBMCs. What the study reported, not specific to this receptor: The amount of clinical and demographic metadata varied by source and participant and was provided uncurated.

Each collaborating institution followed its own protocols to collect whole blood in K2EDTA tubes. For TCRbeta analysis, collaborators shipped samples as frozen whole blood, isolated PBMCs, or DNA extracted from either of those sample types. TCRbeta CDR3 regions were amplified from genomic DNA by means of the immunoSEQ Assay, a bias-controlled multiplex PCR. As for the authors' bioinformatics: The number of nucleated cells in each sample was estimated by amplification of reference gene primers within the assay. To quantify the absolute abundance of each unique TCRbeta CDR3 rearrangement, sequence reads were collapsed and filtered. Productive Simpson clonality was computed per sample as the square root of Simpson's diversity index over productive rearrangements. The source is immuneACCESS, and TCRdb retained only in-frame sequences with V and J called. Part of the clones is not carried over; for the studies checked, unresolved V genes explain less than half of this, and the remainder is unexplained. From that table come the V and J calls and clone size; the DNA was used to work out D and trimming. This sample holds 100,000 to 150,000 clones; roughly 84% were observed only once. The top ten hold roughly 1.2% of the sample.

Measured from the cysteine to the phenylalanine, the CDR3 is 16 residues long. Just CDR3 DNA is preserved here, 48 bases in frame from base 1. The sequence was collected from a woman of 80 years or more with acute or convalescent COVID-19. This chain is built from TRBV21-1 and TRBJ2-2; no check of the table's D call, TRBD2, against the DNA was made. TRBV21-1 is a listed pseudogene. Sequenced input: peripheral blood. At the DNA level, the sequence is TGTGCCAGCAGCAAAGGACTAGCGGGAGAAACCGGGGAGCTGTTTTTT. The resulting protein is CASSKGLAGETGELFF.